The rows below give T cell receptor beta chains drawn from one sample of a study of blood T cell repertoires in COVID-19. TCRdb's copy holds only in-frame clones and misses some; the assay was immunoSEQ multiplex PCR. The table has 100,000 or so clones, about 91% seen once; the top ten hold approximately 2.2%. Sequences were obtained from peripheral blood. All receptors derive from a human donor with active COVID-19. The donor label of this sample is uncertain. The CDR3 runs from the conserved cysteine through the conserved F or W. D genes are given only for firm matches. Clone size, where shown, is once, few, many, or a class for clones that have expanded.

D gene	V gene	clone size	J gene	CDR3 protein	CDR3 DNA
TRBD1	TRBV6-2/TRBV6-3	-	TRBJ2-3	CASSRDRASDTQYF	TGTGCCAGCAGTCGGGACAGGGCCTCAGATACGCAGTATTTT
-	TRBV5-1	-	TRBJ2-5	CASSLGQLGPETQYF	TGCGCCAGCAGCTTGGGACAGCTTGGCCCAGAGACCCAGTACTTC
TRBD1	TRBV18	-	TRBJ1-1	CASSPGQGGFDTEAFF	TGTGCCAGCTCACCAGGACAGGGGGGCTTTGACACTGAAGCTTTCTTT
-	TRBV3-1/TRBV3-2	-	TRBJ1-6	CASSQDSWQGSPLHF	TGTGCCAGCAGCCAAGATAGTTGGCAGGGTTCACCCCTCCACTTT
TRBD2	TRBV5-4	few	TRBJ2-3	CASSLPSGGADTQYF	TGTGCCAGCAGCTTGCCTAGCGGGGGCGCAGATACGCAGTATTTT
-	TRBV7-9	few	TRBJ1-2	CASRSTVPQDYTF	TGTGCCAGCCGTTCGACGGTCCCTCAGGACTACACCTTC
-	TRBV9	-	TRBJ2-1	CASSVSASSSYNEQFF	TGTGCCAGCAGCGTTAGCGCTTCAAGCTCCTACAATGAGCAGTTCTTC
TRBD2	TRBV5-1	once	TRBJ2-1	CASSFSSGRNEQFF	TGCGCCAGCAGCTTTTCTAGCGGGAGGAATGAGCAGTTCTTC
TRBD2	TRBV9	-	TRBJ2-3	CASSVGSGGAPDTQYF	TGTGCCAGCAGCGTGGGTAGCGGGGGGGCACCAGATACGCAGTATTTT
TRBD2	TRBV9	-	TRBJ2-5	CASSVDVSGGARETQYF	TGTGCCAGCAGCGTAGACGTTAGCGGGGGGGCAAGAGAGACCCAGTACTTC
TRBD1	TRBV5-1	-	TRBJ1-2	CASSSAGGNGGYTF	TGCGCCAGCAGCTCTGCAGGGGGCAATGGTGGCTACACCTTC
-	TRBV4-1	once	TRBJ2-1	CASSHCSDPSHEQFF	TGCGCCAGCAGCCACTGTAGCGACCCCTCGCATGAGCAGTTCTTC
-	TRBV3-1/TRBV3-2	-	TRBJ2-7	CASSLSSPPYEQYF	TGTGCCAGCAGCCTTAGCTCCCCGCCCTACGAGCAGTACTTC
-	TRBV6-5	-	TRBJ1-5	CASDPQGYSNQPQHF	TGTGCCAGCGATCCCCAGGGTTATAGCAATCAGCCCCAGCATTTT
TRBD1	TRBV6-5	-	TRBJ1-1	CASRRGQSPEAFF	TGTGCCAGCAGAAGGGGGCAGAGCCCTGAAGCTTTCTTT
-	TRBV6-6	-	TRBJ2-5	CASSPAGSQETQYF	TGTGCCAGCTCGCCCGCGGGGAGCCAAGAGACCCAGTACTTC
-	TRBV6-5	-	TRBJ1-2	CASSSTGIGGYTF	TGTGCCAGCAGTTCCACAGGGATCGGTGGCTACACCTTC
-	TRBV10-3	once	TRBJ1-3	CATRPGGADTIYF	TGTGCCACCCGCCCGGGGGGCGCGGACACCATATATTTT
-	TRBV9	-	TRBJ2-3	CASSVGLSGPSTDTQYF	TGTGCCAGCAGCGTAGGGCTGAGCGGGCCTAGCACAGATACGCAGTATTTT
-	TRBV20-1	-	TRBJ2-3	CTLVVADTQYF	TGCACTCTCGTAGTGGCAGATACGCAGTATTTT
-	TRBV6-5	-	TRBJ2-5	CASSLLTQETQYF	TGTGCCAGCAGCCTACTTACGCAAGAGACCCAGTACTTC
TRBD1	TRBV19	-	TRBJ1-5	CASSMGQGGGGNQPQHF	TGTGCCAGTAGTATGGGACAGGGAGGGGGCGGCAATCAGCCCCAGCATTTT
TRBD2	TRBV7-9	-	TRBJ2-7	CASSSTGGPEQYF	TGTGCCAGCAGCTCGACGGGAGGTCCCGAGCAGTACTTC
TRBD1	TRBV10-1	-	TRBJ2-5	CASPLRPGQPKETQYF	TGCGCCAGCCCCCTGCGACCGGGACAGCCGAAAGAGACCCAGTACTTC
-	TRBV9	-	TRBJ1-1	CASSSRERQNTEAFF	TGTGCCAGCAGCTCGAGAGAGAGACAAAACACTGAAGCTTTCTTT
TRBD1	TRBV7-9	-	TRBJ2-2	CASSKRGGEGTGELFF	TGTGCCAGCAGCAAACGAGGGGGCGAAGGCACCGGGGAGCTGTTTTTT
TRBD2	TRBV5-4	-	TRBJ2-2	CASSGGTSRAGELFF	TGTGCCAGCAGCGGGGGGACTAGTAGGGCCGGGGAGCTGTTTTTT
-	TRBV6-1	-	TRBJ1-2	CASSESAGGYGYTF	TGTGCCAGCAGTGAGAGTGCCGGGGGGTATGGCTACACCTTC
TRBD1	TRBV3-1/TRBV3-2	-	TRBJ1-3	CASSLTGKVYTIYF	TGTGCCAGCAGTCTGACAGGGAAGGTTTACACCATATATTTT
TRBD1	TRBV7-2	-	TRBJ2-7	CASSPRQGGYEQYF	TGTGCCAGCAGCCCCCGACAGGGGGGCTACGAGCAGTACTTC
-	TRBV25-1	-	TRBJ1-1	CASSEGRGEAFF	TGTGCCAGCAGTGAAGGGAGGGGCGAGGCTTTCTTT
-	TRBV6-5	-	TRBJ2-2	CASITTRRGGELFF	TGTGCCAGCATCACGACCCGGAGGGGCGGGGAGCTGTTTTTT
TRBD2	TRBV5-1	-	TRBJ2-1	CASTNAGGYNEQFF	TGCGCCAGCACTAATGCGGGGGGCTACAATGAGCAGTTCTTC
TRBD2	TRBV28	-	TRBJ2-1	CASSASGGGYNEQFF	TGTGCCAGCAGTGCAAGCGGGGGTGGATACAATGAGCAGTTCTTC
-	TRBV28	-	TRBJ1-4	CASSYREPNEKLFF	TGTGCCAGCAGTTACAGGGAACCTAATGAAAAACTGTTTTTT
-	TRBV5-6	-	TRBJ2-4	CASSFGTMDIQYF	TGTGCCAGCAGCTTCGGGACAATGGACATTCAGTACTTC
-	TRBV2	-	TRBJ2-3	CASSEVDSTRDTQYF	TGTGCCAGCAGTGAAGTGGACTCGACTCGAGATACGCAGTATTTT
-	TRBV28	-	TRBJ1-5	CASSPREWGSNQPQHF	TGTGCCAGCAGTCCCCGGGAGTGGGGAAGCAATCAGCCCCAGCATTTT
-	TRBV19	-	TRBJ2-3	CASHTGGRSTDTQYF	TGTGCCAGTCATACCGGGGGAAGATCCACAGATACGCAGTATTTT
TRBD2	TRBV5-6	once	TRBJ2-5	CASSLVAGVYQETQYF	TGTGCCAGCAGCTTGGTTGCGGGGGTGTACCAAGAGACCCAGTACTTC
TRBD1	TRBV24-1	-	TRBJ1-6	CATARTGDSPLHF	TGTGCCACAGCCCGGACAGGGGATTCACCCCTCCACTTT
-	TRBV10-3	-	TRBJ1-5	CAISESAGRNQPQHF	TGTGCCATCAGTGAGTCCGCAGGGCGCAATCAGCCCCAGCATTTT
-	TRBV2	-	TRBJ2-7	CASSGDGGHANYEQYF	TGTGCCAGCAGTGGGGATGGGGGCCACGCAAACTACGAGCAGTACTTC
-	TRBV4-2	-	TRBJ2-7	CASSQASGVGAYEQYF	TGTGCCAGCAGCCAAGCGTCCGGGGTGGGCGCCTACGAGCAGTACTTC
-	TRBV5-1	-	TRBJ2-7	CASSLRDRGAYEQYF	TGCGCCAGCAGCCTCCGGGACCGCGGGGCCTACGAGCAGTACTTC
TRBD2	TRBV27	-	TRBJ2-1	CASQRAGAYNEQFF	TGTGCCAGCCAGCGAGCGGGGGCCTACAATGAGCAGTTCTTC
-	TRBV4-1	-	TRBJ2-5	CASSQVGGGGYLQETQYF	TGCGCCAGCAGCCAAGTAGGGGGGGGCGGCTACCTCCAAGAGACCCAGTACTTC
-	TRBV7-8	-	TRBJ2-1	CASSFLPGRSYNEQFF	TGTGCCAGCAGCTTCCTGCCAGGGAGGTCCTACAATGAGCAGTTCTTC